This TCR beta chain was profiled in a study of T cell changes during pregnancy in multiple sclerosis. The V gene's germline CDR1 is MNHEY and CDR2 SVGAGI. CDR3 length: 11 amino acids. The V end lost 7 bases, the J end lost 7 bases, and 10 bases lay between the germline ends. The assay was immunoSEQ multiplex PCR, and TCRdb's table has in-frame clones only and misses some. Among around 59,000 clones listed, 80% to 95% were seen once. This clone was observed a single time. V gene TRBV6-5 combines with J gene TRBJ2-5, with D possibly being TRBD1 (5 bases). Sequences were derived from peripheral blood, sampled in the first trimester of pregnancy. The receptor's source is a female donor with multiple sclerosis, enrolled in a pregnancy study. Here the CDR3 reads CASIRGGTQYF. CDR3 DNA sequence: TGTGCCAGCATTAGGGGCGGGACCCAGTACTTC.